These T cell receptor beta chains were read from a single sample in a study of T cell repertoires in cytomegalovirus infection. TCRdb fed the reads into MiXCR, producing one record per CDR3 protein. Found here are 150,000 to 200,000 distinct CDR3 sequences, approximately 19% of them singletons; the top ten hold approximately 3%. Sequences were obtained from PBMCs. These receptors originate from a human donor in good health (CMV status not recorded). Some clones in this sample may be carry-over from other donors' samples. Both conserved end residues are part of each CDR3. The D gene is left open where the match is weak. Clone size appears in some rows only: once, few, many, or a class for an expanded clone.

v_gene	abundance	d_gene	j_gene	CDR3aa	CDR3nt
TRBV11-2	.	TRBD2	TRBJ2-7	CASSLIAGGGQEQYF	TGTGCCAGCAGCCTGATAGCGGGAGGAGGACAAGAGCAGTACTTC
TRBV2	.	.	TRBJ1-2	CASSPGQRKDYGYTF	TGTGCCAGCAGCCCCGGACAAAGGAAGGACTATGGCTACACCTTC
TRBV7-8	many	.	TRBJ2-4	CASSSNRVNIQYF	TGTGCCAGCAGCTCGAACAGGGTTAACATTCAGTACTTC
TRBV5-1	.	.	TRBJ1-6	CASSLELSTSPLHF	TGCGCCAGCAGCTTGGAATTATCCACTTCACCCCTCCACTTT
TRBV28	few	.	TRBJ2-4	CASSIQIAKNIQYF	TGTGCCAGCAGCATACAGATAGCCAAAAACATTCAGTACTTC
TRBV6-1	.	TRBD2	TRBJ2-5	CASSPRLAQETQYF	TGTGCCAGCAGCCCCCGACTAGCCCAAGAGACCCAGTACTTC
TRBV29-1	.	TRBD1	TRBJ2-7	CSVGGGQGAIEQYF	TGCAGCGTTGGGGGGGGACAGGGGGCGATCGAGCAGTACTTC
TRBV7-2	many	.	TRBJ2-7	CASSLGVSSSYEQYF	TGTGCCAGCAGCTTAGGGGTCTCAAGCTCCTACGAGCAGTACTTC
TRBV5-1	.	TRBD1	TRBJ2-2	CASSPGTGGRVRELFF	TGCGCCAGCAGCCCTGGGACAGGGGGTCGGGTCCGGGAGCTGTTTTTT
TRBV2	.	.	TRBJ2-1	CASSGGAERSPYNEQFF	TGTGCCAGCAGTGGCGGAGCGGAGCGGAGCCCCTACAATGAGCAGTTCTTC
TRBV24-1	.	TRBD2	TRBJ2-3	CATSDLQGLAGRQYF	TGTGCCACCAGTGATTTGCAAGGACTAGCGGGACGTCAGTATTTT
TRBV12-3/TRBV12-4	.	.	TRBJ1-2	CASRQANYGYTF	TGTGCCAGCAGGCAGGCTAACTATGGCTACACCTTC
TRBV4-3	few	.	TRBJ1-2	CASSQDGGTGGYTF	TGCGCCAGCAGCCAAGATGGGGGGACGGGTGGCTACACCTTC
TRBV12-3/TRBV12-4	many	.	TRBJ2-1	CASSLRPNEQFF	TGTGCCAGCAGTCTCCGACCCAATGAGCAGTTCTTC
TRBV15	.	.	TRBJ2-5	CATSREGGPRETQYF	TGTGCCACCAGCAGAGAGGGGGGCCCCCGAGAGACCCAGTACTTC
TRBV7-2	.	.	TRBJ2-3	CSSKSGSTDTQYF	TGTTCCAGCAAGTCGGGTAGCACAGATACGCAGTATTTT
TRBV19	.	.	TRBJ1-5	CASSLSGGRQPQHF	TGTGCCAGTAGCCTTTCGGGGGGGAGACAGCCCCAGCATTTT
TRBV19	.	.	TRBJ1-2	CASTENQGFYGYTF	TGTGCCAGTACCGAAAATCAGGGATTCTATGGCTACACCTTC
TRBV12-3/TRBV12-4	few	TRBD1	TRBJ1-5	CASSSDRAGQPQHF	TGTGCCAGCAGCTCGGACAGGGCTGGTCAGCCCCAGCATTTT
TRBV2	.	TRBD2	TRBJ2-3	CASSDPGLVNTDTQYF	TGTGCCAGCAGTGATCCGGGACTAGTGAACACAGATACGCAGTATTTT
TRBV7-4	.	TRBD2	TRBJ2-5	CASSLELAGAVETQYF	TGTGCCAGCAGCTTAGAACTAGCGGGAGCTGTGGAGACCCAGTACTTC
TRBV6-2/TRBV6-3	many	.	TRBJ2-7	CASRVSSRWSYEQYF	TGTGCCAGCAGAGTCTCTAGCAGGTGGTCCTACGAGCAGTACTTC
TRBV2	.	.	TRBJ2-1	CASSEAGSSYNEQFF	TGTGCCAGCAGTGAAGCGGGGAGCTCCTACAATGAGCAGTTCTTC
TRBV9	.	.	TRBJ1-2	CASSGGGRQILGYTF	TGTGCCAGCAGCGGAGGGGGACGGCAAATACTCGGCTACACCTTC
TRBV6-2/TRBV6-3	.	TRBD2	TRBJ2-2	CASSYPSGRETGELFF	TGTGCCAGCAGTTACCCTAGCGGGAGAGAAACCGGGGAGCTGTTTTTT
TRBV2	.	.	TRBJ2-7	CASSVAGMGYEQYF	TGTGCCAGCAGTGTTGCAGGGATGGGCTACGAGCAGTACTTC
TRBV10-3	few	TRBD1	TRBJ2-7	CADRASGALDEQYF	TGTGCCGACAGGGCGTCAGGGGCCCTCGACGAGCAGTACTTC
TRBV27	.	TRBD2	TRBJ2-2	CASGSGLAGLALDTGELFF	TGTGCCAGCGGTTCGGGACTAGCGGGGTTGGCCTTGGACACCGGGGAGCTGTTTTTT
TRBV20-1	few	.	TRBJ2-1	CSARKLSGKEQFF	TGCAGTGCTAGAAAACTTAGCGGAAAGGAGCAGTTCTTC
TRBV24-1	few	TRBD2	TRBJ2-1	CATSETTSGIDEQFF	TGTGCCACCAGTGAGACGACTAGCGGGATTGATGAGCAGTTCTTC
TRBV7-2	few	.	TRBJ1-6	CASSLQGTYNSPLHF	TGTGCCAGCAGCTTACAGGGGACCTATAATTCACCCCTCCACTTT
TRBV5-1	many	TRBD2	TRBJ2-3	CASSLDPGGDTQYF	TGCGCCAGCAGCTTGGACCCGGGAGGAGATACGCAGTATTTT
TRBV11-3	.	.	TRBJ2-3	CASSLDWSSGDTDTQYF	TGTGCCAGCAGCTTAGATTGGTCCAGTGGGGACACAGATACGCAGTATTTT
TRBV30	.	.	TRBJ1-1	CAWTVTRVGTEAFF	TGTGCCTGGACTGTAACCAGGGTGGGGACTGAAGCTTTCTTT
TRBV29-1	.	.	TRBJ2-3	CSVERTGTDTQYF	TGCAGCGTTGAAAGAACAGGCACAGATACGCAGTATTTT
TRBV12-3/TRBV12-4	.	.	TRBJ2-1	CASSLGGHEQFF	TGTGCCAGCAGTTTAGGGGGCCATGAGCAGTTCTTC
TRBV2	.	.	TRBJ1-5	CASRNVPFNQPQHF	TGTGCCAGCAGGAATGTGCCGTTCAATCAGCCCCAGCATTTT
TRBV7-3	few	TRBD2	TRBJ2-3	CASSLRGTSGGVDTQYF	TGTGCCAGCAGCTTAAGAGGGACTAGCGGGGGGGTAGATACGCAGTATTTT
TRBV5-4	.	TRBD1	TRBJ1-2	CASSPTGFYGYTF	TGTGCCAGCAGCCCGACAGGGTTTTATGGCTACACCTTC
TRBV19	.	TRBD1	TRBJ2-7	CASSPPGQKREQYF	TGTGCCAGTAGTCCCCCGGGACAGAAAAGGGAGCAGTACTTC
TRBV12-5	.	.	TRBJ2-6	CASGLNSNVLTF	TGTGCTAGTGGTTTAAATTCCAACGTCCTGACTTTC
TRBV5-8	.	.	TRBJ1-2	CASSLDIDYGYTF	TGTGCCAGCAGCTTGGACATTGACTATGGCTACACCTTC
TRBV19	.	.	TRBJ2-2	CASNGGPQQVSGELFF	TGTGCCAGTAACGGGGGGCCCCAGCAGGTTTCCGGGGAGCTGTTTTTT
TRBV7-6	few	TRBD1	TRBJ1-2	CASSPTLTGTGGNLSYGYTF	TGTGCCAGCAGCCCGACCCTAACCGGGACAGGGGGCAACCTTAGCTATGGCTACACCTTC
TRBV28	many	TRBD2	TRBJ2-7	CASSLSTSGRGNEQYF	TGTGCCAGCAGTTTATCCACTAGCGGGAGGGGGAACGAGCAGTACTTC
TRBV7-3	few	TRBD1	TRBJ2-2	CASSRKRTGQNTGELFF	TGTGCCAGCAGCCGGAAGAGGACAGGGCAAAACACCGGGGAGCTGTTTTTT
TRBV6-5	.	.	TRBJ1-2	CASSLDGLNYGYTF	TGTGCCAGCAGTCTCGACGGGCTGAACTATGGCTACACCTTC
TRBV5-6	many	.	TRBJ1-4	CASSLKLTHNEKLFF	TGTGCCAGCAGCTTGAAACTTACCCACAATGAAAAACTGTTTTTT
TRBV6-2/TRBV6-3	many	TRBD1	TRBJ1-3	CASTLGTGRSGNTIYF	TGTGCCAGCACTCTCGGGACAGGACGCTCTGGAAACACCATATATTTT